A selection of T cell receptor beta chains follows, all from one sample in a study of T cells in Graves' hyperthyroidism and ophthalmopathy. TCRdb reprocessed the multiplex PCR reads via MiXCR and lists one record per CDR3 protein. The profile shows about 840,000 distinct CDR3 sequences, over 35% of them singletons. The source material was blood. Receptors originate from a man younger than 35 with Graves' hyperthyroidism. The CDR3 runs from the conserved cysteine through the conserved F or W. D genes are given only for firm matches. Clone size is given for some rows only: seen once, a few or many times, or a class if the clone is expanded.

J gene | D gene | clone size | V gene | CDR3 protein | CDR3 DNA
TRBJ1-2 | . | many | TRBV20-1 | CSVQDGANYGYTF | TGCAGTGTTCAGGATGGGGCTAACTATGGCTACACCTTC
TRBJ1-1 | . | few | TRBV5-1 | CASAALMNTEAFF | TGCGCCAGCGCGGCCCTAATGAACACTGAAGCTTTCTTT
TRBJ2-7 | TRBD2 | . | TRBV4-3 | CASSPTSAYERYF | TGCGCCAGCAGCCCTACTAGCGCCTACGAGCGGTACTTC
TRBJ1-3 | . | . | TRBV4-2 | CASSQDGGTGNTIYF | TGTGCCAGCAGCCAAGATGGGGGAACTGGAAACACCATATATTTT
TRBJ1-6 | . | many | TRBV5-6 | CASSLGGSSSPLHF | TGTGCCAGCAGCTTGGGGGGGAGCAGTTCACCCCTCCACTTT
TRBJ1-2 | . | . | TRBV12-3/TRBV12-4 | CASSLNSLGGYTF | TGTGCCAGCAGTTTAAACTCCCTAGGTGGCTACACCTTC
TRBJ1-2 | TRBD1 | . | TRBV2 | CASSDRGSSVYGYTF | TGTGCCAGCAGCGACAGGGGTTCATCGGTATATGGCTACACCTTC
TRBJ1-1 | TRBD1 | many | TRBV29-1 | CSVEDRGAEAFF | TGCAGCGTTGAAGACAGGGGGGCTGAAGCTTTCTTT
TRBJ2-7 | TRBD1 | few | TRBV5-1 | CASSPDGTGYEQYF | TGCGCCAGCAGCCCGGATGGGACAGGGTACGAGCAGTACTTC
TRBJ2-2 | TRBD1 | . | TRBV10-1 | CASSERASRPTGGSTGELFF | TGCGCCAGCAGTGAAAGAGCCAGCAGACCTACAGGGGGTAGCACCGGGGAGCTGTTTTTT